The TCR beta chain under discussion was sequenced for a study of breast tumors, draining lymph nodes, adjacent tissues. The table lists this clonotype with many counts. Its antigen is still unknown. The V and J ends lost 4 bases and 2 bases, in that order; junction bases with no gene match: 14. There are 17 residues in the CDR3. The germline V gene encodes CDR1 WNHNN and CDR2 SYGVQD (reference sequence). Study findings and constraints: The lymph node origin of tumor T cells was framed as consistent with a hypothesis, not demonstrated. Luminal-like breast cancer showed significantly higher tumor–nontumor repertoire similarity than basal-like. Compared with lymph nodes, tumors were less diverse; compared with nontumor tissue, more.

MiXCR, run by TCRdb on the multiplex PCR reads, gives a single entry per CDR3 protein. The sample gives approximately 300,000 distinct CDR3 sequences, roughly 30% of which show up once; 0.85% to 1.2% is in the top ten. Samples came from axillary lymph nodes draining the breast cancer. This clonotype was sampled from a female donor with breast cancer. Some clones in this sample may be carry-over from other donors' samples. The V gene is TRBV10-1, the J gene TRBJ2-7; 7 nucleotides line up with TRBD2. Specimen: axillary lymph node tissue. The CDR3 spells CASSGYRSGDGTYEQYF. For the CDR3, the DNA is TGCGCCAGCAGTGGGTATCGGAGCGGGGACGGAACCTACGAGCAGTACTTC.